The rows below give T cell receptor beta chains drawn from one sample of a study of human T cells and chemical hapten exposure. In TCRdb, the RACE reads were re-called with MiXCR into one record per CDR3 protein. Here the sample spans about 360,000 distinct CDR3 sequences, roughly 4.8% being singletons. Sequenced here: whole blood, sampled in connection with sensitization to the hapten diphenylcyclopropenone (DPC). The receptor set was obtained from a woman aged 50 to 60 with alopecia areata. Some clones in this sample may be carry-over from other donors' samples. Both conserved end residues are part of each CDR3. The D gene is left open where the match is weak. A row's size may be missing; if present it is once, few, many or a size class.

D gene | J gene | clone size | V gene | CDR3 DNA | CDR3 protein
. | TRBJ2-7 | . | TRBV7-9 | TGTGCCAGCAGCCCCGCCCTCTCCTACGAGCAGTACTTC | CASSPALSYEQYF
. | TRBJ1-4 | few | TRBV5-1 | TGCGCCAGCAGCTTCGGGAGCAATGGGGGCGGTGAAAAACTGTTTTTT | CASSFGSNGGGEKLFF
. | TRBJ2-6 | many | TRBV6-6 | TGTGCCAGCACTTACACGAGCTCTGGGGCCAACGTCCTGACTTTC | CASTYTSSGANVLTF
. | TRBJ1-6 | . | TRBV6-6 | TGTGCCAGCAGTTACGAGGCAGGGCGCATTAATAATTCACCCCTCCACTTT | CASSYEAGRINNSPLHF
. | TRBJ2-1 | many | TRBV30 | TGTGCCTGGAGGTGGGGATCCTACAATGAGCAGTTCTTC | CAWRWGSYNEQFF
. | TRBJ2-7 | . | TRBV20-1 | TGCAGCCCTAGGACCGGCTCCTACGAGCAGTACTTC | CSPRTGSYEQYF
TRBD1 | TRBJ1-1 | . | TRBV20-1 | TGCAGTGCTAGGGCCGGGACAGTCATGAACACTGAAGCTTTCTTT | CSARAGTVMNTEAFF
TRBD2 | TRBJ2-5 | few | TRBV12-3/TRBV12-4 | TGTGCCAGCAGTCCCCCGGGTTTAGGGAGGGACCAGTACTTC | CASSPPGLGRDQYF
. | TRBJ2-7 | few | TRBV4-1 | TGCGCCAGCAGCCAAGAACCGGCAGGGGCCTACGAGCAGTACTTC | CASSQEPAGAYEQYF
. | TRBJ1-6 | many | TRBV10-3 | TGTGCCATCAGAGGCCAGGGGACGATCTCACCCCTCCACTTT | CAIRGQGTISPLHF
. | TRBJ1-1 | few | TRBV27 | TGTGCCAGCAGCCGGACAGCGCTAAACACTGAAGCTTTCTTT | CASSRTALNTEAFF
. | TRBJ1-5 | few | TRBV20-1 | TGCAGTGCTAGAAGAGGAATGGGCAATCAGCCCCAGCATTTT | CSARRGMGNQPQHF
. | TRBJ1-1 | . | TRBV12-3/TRBV12-4 | TGTGCCACCAGAGGGGCTGGCACTGAAGCTTTCTTT | CATRGAGTEAFF
. | TRBJ1-1 | few | TRBV20-1 | TGCAGTGCCAAACCAGGGGACACTGAAGCTTTCTTT | CSAKPGDTEAFF
TRBD2 | TRBJ2-3 | few | TRBV10-3 | TGTGCCATCAGTGGGACGGGACTAGCGGGGGACACAGATACGCAGTATTTT | CAISGTGLAGDTDTQYF
. | TRBJ2-7 | . | TRBV7-9 | TGTGCCAGCAGCTTACGGCAGGGCCACGAGCAGTACTTC | CASSLRQGHEQYF
. | TRBJ1-5 | many | TRBV11-2 | TGTGCCAGCAGATCAGGGACATATTCCAATCAGCCCCAGCATTTT | CASRSGTYSNQPQHF
. | TRBJ1-5 | few | TRBV20-1 | TGCAGTGCTAGAGAAAACAGATATAGCAATCAGCCCCAGCATTTT | CSARENRYSNQPQHF
. | TRBJ1-6 | . | TRBV3-1 | TGTGCCAGCAGCCAAGGTCAGGCCGAGTTTCCCCTCCACTTT | CASSQGQAEFPLHF
. | TRBJ1-2 | many | TRBV29-1 | TGCAGCGTCGACGACAGCTATGGCTACACCTTC | CSVDDSYGYTF
. | TRBJ2-7 | . | TRBV6-2/TRBV6-3 | TGTGCCAGCAGTTGGGACCACTCCTACGAGCAGTACTTC | CASSWDHSYEQYF
. | TRBJ1-2 | few | TRBV6-1 | TGTGCCAGCAGAGAATTTGTGGGGAGAGGCTACACCTTC | CASREFVGRGYTF
. | TRBJ2-1 | few | TRBV7-9 | TGTGCCAGCCACACCGGGTCTTCCTATCCCGATGAGCAGTTCTTC | CASHTGSSYPDEQFF
. | TRBJ1-1 | many | TRBV6-2/TRBV6-3 | TGTGCCAGCAGTTACTCGGACATCCAAGCTTTCTTT | CASSYSDIQAFF
. | TRBJ2-1 | many | TRBV3-1 | TGTGCCAGCAGCCAAGAAGGGTTTAATGAGCAGTTCTTC | CASSQEGFNEQFF
TRBD2 | TRBJ2-7 | . | TRBV5-6 | TGTGCCAGCAGCTTCAAAAACGGGAGGGCCTACTCCTACGAGCAGTACTTC | CASSFKNGRAYSYEQYF
. | TRBJ2-7 | many | TRBV11-2 | TGTGCCAGCAGGGATCTGTACGAGCAGTACTTC | CASRDLYEQYF
TRBD2 | TRBJ2-1 | . | TRBV30 | TGTGCCTGGAGTCCCGCCCCCGGGACTAGCCTGCCACAGTTCTTC | CAWSPAPGTSLPQFF
. | TRBJ2-5 | . | TRBV5-1 | TGCGCCAGCCAAATCTACGGCGAGACCCAGTACTTC | CASQIYGETQYF
TRBD2 | TRBJ2-7 | many | TRBV4-1 | TGCGCCAGCAGCCAAACCACTAGCGGGGGCTACGAGCAGTACTTC | CASSQTTSGGYEQYF
. | TRBJ2-2 | few | TRBV13 | TGTGCCAGCAGCTTAGGGAGGATACCGAACACCGGGGAGCTGTTTTTT | CASSLGRIPNTGELFF
. | TRBJ2-7 | many | TRBV28 | TGTGCCAGCACGAAACAAGGCGGGCTAAACGAGCAGTACTTC | CASTKQGGLNEQYF
. | TRBJ2-3 | many | TRBV28 | TGTGCCAGCAGTTCGCTTAGACTAAGCACAGATACGCAGTATTTT | CASSSLRLSTDTQYF
. | TRBJ1-1 | . | TRBV4-1 | TGCGCCAGCACCACACCAGGCACAGTTTACACTGAAGCTTTCTTT | CASTTPGTVYTEAFF
TRBD2 | TRBJ2-1 | few | TRBV5-1 | TGCGCCAGCAGCCCTCCACTAGCGGGGGCCCCCAATGAGCAGTTCTTC | CASSPPLAGAPNEQFF
TRBD1 | TRBJ1-2 | few | TRBV7-9 | TGTGCCAGCAGCTTACTACCCGCCGGGACAGGGCTCCCTGGCTACACCTTC | CASSLLPAGTGLPGYTF
. | TRBJ2-3 | many | TRBV5-5 | TGTGCCAGCAGCAGAACAGGGCTCAGTACAGATACGCAGTATTTT | CASSRTGLSTDTQYF
. | TRBJ1-1 | many | TRBV2 | TGTGCCAGCCCGGGGGCACTACCTAAGGGAGCTTTCTTT | CASPGALPKGAFF
. | TRBJ1-4 | few | TRBV5-1 | TGCGCCAGCAGCTTGACAATTCAGGACCTTTCGACCGAAAAACTGTTTTTT | CASSLTIQDLSTEKLFF
. | TRBJ1-2 | . | TRBV7-2 | TGTGCCAGCAGCTTAGATGGAGGGACGGCGATATTCTATGGCTACACCTTC | CASSLDGGTAIFYGYTF
TRBD2 | TRBJ2-7 | many | TRBV18 | TGTGCCAGCTCACCCACCGGCGGGAGTAGGTACGAGCAGTACTTC | CASSPTGGSRYEQYF
. | TRBJ1-2 | many | TRBV29-1 | TGCAGCGTGGGACCAACGCCCCACACCTTC | CSVGPTPHTF